One T cell receptor beta chain is described in this entry. The data belong to a study of blood T cell repertoires in COVID-19. Germline V CDR1 and CDR2: MGHRA, YSYEKL. The CDR3 is made up of 16 amino acids. V trimming: 4 bases; J trimming: 2 bases; junction bases outside the gene matches: 9. Profiled with immunoSEQ multiplex PCR; TCRdb holds only in-frame clones, not every one. The top ten hold 0.7% to 0.9% of the sample, which has around 270,000 clones, around 85% seen once. Sequenced sample: peripheral blood. The receptor comes from a human donor with COVID-19, enrolled during active disease. The donor label of this sample is uncertain. V gene TRBV4-1 combines with J gene TRBJ2-7; 9 bases fit TRBD2. The CDR3 region has the DNA TGCGCCAGCAGCCCGCTGGGACTAGCAGGGGCCTACGAGCAGTACTTC. Protein: CASSPLGLAGAYEQYF.